These T cell receptor beta chains were read from a single sample in a study of shared clonotypes between healthy human individuals. Using immunoSEQ multiplex PCR, the repertoire was profiled, and TCRdb retains in-frame clones only, with some absent. The sample includes roughly 2.1 million clones, 85% to 95% of them seen just once. Sequencing was performed on naive CD8+ T cells from PBMCs. Source of these receptors: a young man in good health. Some clones in this sample may be carry-over from other donors' samples. Both conserved end residues are part of each CDR3. Each record gives: V gene, D gene, J gene, clone size, CDR3 DNA, CDR3 protein. D genes are given only for firm matches. Not all rows give a size; the values are once, few, many and, for expanded clones, a class.

TRBV5-1	-	TRBJ1-1	-	TGCGCCAGCAGCTTGGTTGGGGGATTGAACACTGAAGCTTTCTTT	CASSLVGGLNTEAFF
TRBV13	-	TRBJ2-1	-	TGTGCCAGCAGCTTAGCAGAGGGTGAGCAGTTCTTC	CASSLAEGEQFF
TRBV7-9	-	TRBJ2-5	-	TGTGCCAGCAGCTCCCCTAGGGACCAAGAGACCCAGTACTTC	CASSSPRDQETQYF
TRBV27	TRBD1	TRBJ2-7	-	TGTGCCAGCAGTTTTTCTTCGGGACAGGAGACCTACGAGCAGTACTTC	CASSFSSGQETYEQYF
TRBV5-4	-	TRBJ1-1	-	TGTGCCAGCAGCCCCGTTGGGGGATATAGCGTGAACACTGAAGCTTTCTTT	CASSPVGGYSVNTEAFF
TRBV27	-	TRBJ2-1	-	TGTGCCAGCAGTTGGTTGTATGGTCCCAATGAGCAGTTCTTC	CASSWLYGPNEQFF
TRBV27	TRBD1	TRBJ2-7	-	TGTGCCAGCAGACAACAGGGGGCCCCATACGAGCAGTACTTC	CASRQQGAPYEQYF
TRBV28	TRBD1	TRBJ2-7	-	TGTGCCAGCAGCCGAGTGGCGTCGACAGGGGGACGCGAGCAGTACTTC	CASSRVASTGGREQYF
TRBV5-8	-	TRBJ2-7	-	TGTGCCAGCAGCTCCCAGCACGGCCGATCCTACGAGCAGTACTTC	CASSSQHGRSYEQYF
TRBV7-6	TRBD1	TRBJ2-1	-	TGTGCCAGCAGCCAACGGGACAGCTACAATGAGCAGTTCTTC	CASSQRDSYNEQFF
TRBV4-2	-	TRBJ1-5	once	TGTGCCAGCAGCCTGGGACCGCTTAGCAATCAGCCCCAGCATTTT	CASSLGPLSNQPQHF
TRBV6-5	-	TRBJ2-3	-	TGTGCCAGCAAACCAACTGTAAGAGATACGCAGTATTTT	CASKPTVRDTQYF
TRBV27	-	TRBJ1-5	-	TGTGCCAGCAGTTTATCTACAGGAGCCCCCCAGCATTTT	CASSLSTGAPQHF
TRBV29-1	-	TRBJ2-2	-	TGCAGCGCATGGAGGGACACCGGGGAGCTGTTTTTT	CSAWRDTGELFF
TRBV30	TRBD2	TRBJ2-7	-	TGTGCCTGGAGCCCGGGACTAGCGGGAGTTGGTCCGTACTTC	CAWSPGLAGVGPYF
TRBV27	-	TRBJ2-7	-	TGTGCCAGCAGTTTAAGGGTGGACTACGAGCAGTACTTC	CASSLRVDYEQYF
TRBV7-9	-	TRBJ2-3	-	TGTGCCAGCAGCTTATCCCGGAGAAGTGGGCTACAAGATACGCAGTATTTT	CASSLSRRSGLQDTQYF
TRBV27	-	TRBJ2-3	-	TGTGCCAGCAGTTTTACGGACGGGGGCACAGATACGCAGTATTTT	CASSFTDGGTDTQYF
TRBV6-1	TRBD2	TRBJ2-7	-	TGTGCCAGCAGTGAACAGCATAACAGAATAGCGGGAGGGCCCTACGAGCAGTACTTC	CASSEQHNRIAGGPYEQYF
TRBV10-2	TRBD1	TRBJ2-3	-	TGCGCCAGTAGTCGGGACAGGATTTCAGATACGCAGTATTTT	CASSRDRISDTQYF
TRBV6-5	TRBD1	TRBJ1-2	-	TGTGCCAGCAGTCGACAGGGCTATGGCTACACCTTC	CASSRQGYGYTF
TRBV9	-	TRBJ2-4	once	TGTGCCAGCAGCGCAGGGGGGGCCCTAGCCAAAAACATTCAGTACTTC	CASSAGGALAKNIQYF
TRBV7-8	-	TRBJ2-7	-	TGTGCCAGCAGCTCGGACTTGCCCGACGAGCAGTACTTC	CASSSDLPDEQYF
TRBV7-9	TRBD1	TRBJ2-7	-	TGTGCCAGCAGCTATACCGGGACAGGGGAGTACGAGCAGTACTTC	CASSYTGTGEYEQYF
TRBV7-9	TRBD2	TRBJ2-3	-	TGTGCCAGCAGCCGCCTAGCGGGTCGCACAGATACGCAGTATTTT	CASSRLAGRTDTQYF
TRBV18	-	TRBJ2-2	-	TGTGCCAGCCGCGACGAGGGGTACACCGGGGAGCTGTTTTTT	CASRDEGYTGELFF
TRBV5-6	-	TRBJ1-3	-	TGTGCCAGCAGCTTGGGAGGGAGCTCTGGAAACACCATATATTTT	CASSLGGSSGNTIYF
TRBV27	TRBD2	TRBJ2-1	-	TGTGCCAGCAGTTTGCCGACTAGCGGGATCTATGAGCAGTTCTTC	CASSLPTSGIYEQFF
TRBV7-3	-	TRBJ2-5	-	TGTGCCAGCAGCGACAGAGAAGAGACCCAGTACTTC	CASSDREETQYF
TRBV19	-	TRBJ2-1	-	TGTGCCAGTAGCTACGGACTGGCCTACAATGAGCAGTTCTTC	CASSYGLAYNEQFF
TRBV6-6	-	TRBJ2-5	-	TGTGCCAGCAGCCCACACCAAGAGACCCAGTACTTC	CASSPHQETQYF
TRBV5-1	TRBD2	TRBJ2-1	once	TGCGCCAGCAGGGGGACTAGCAAGGTCGGAGAGCAGTTCTTC	CASRGTSKVGEQFF
TRBV4-1	TRBD1	TRBJ2-1	-	TGCGCCAGCAGCCAAGGTCAGGGGGCTTCCTACAATGAGCAGTTCTTC	CASSQGQGASYNEQFF
TRBV19	TRBD2	TRBJ2-1	-	TGTGCCAGTAGTATTAGCGGGTCCTCATACAATGAGCAGTTCTTC	CASSISGSSYNEQFF
TRBV19	-	TRBJ2-1	-	TGTGCCAGTAGTTCCGCGACTCTTACTTTATACAATGAGCAGTTCTTC	CASSSATLTLYNEQFF
TRBV11-1	-	TRBJ1-1	-	TGTGCCAGCAGCTTGTCAGGAATTCAAGAAGCTTTCTTT	CASSLSGIQEAFF
TRBV6-1	-	TRBJ1-2	-	TGTGCCAGCAGTATACCCTCAGGATACTATGGCTACACCTTC	CASSIPSGYYGYTF
TRBV10-3	-	TRBJ2-1	-	TGTGCCATCAGTGATGGTTTCAATGAGCAGTTCTTC	CAISDGFNEQFF
TRBV7-2	TRBD2	TRBJ2-1	-	TGTGCCAGCAGCTTAGGACTAGCGGGATATGAGCAGTTCTTC	CASSLGLAGYEQFF
TRBV7-6	TRBD1	TRBJ2-1	-	TGTGCCAGCAGCTCTGACAGGGTGGGGGAGCAGTTCTTC	CASSSDRVGEQFF
TRBV30	-	TRBJ1-1	-	TGTGCCTGGAGACCCGGCGGTGTCCTTTTGAACACTGAAGCTTTCTTT	CAWRPGGVLLNTEAFF
TRBV11-2	-	TRBJ1-1	few	TGTGCCAGCAGCTTATCGCTGAACACTGAAGCTTTCTTT	CASSLSLNTEAFF
TRBV27	-	TRBJ2-7	-	TGTGCCAGCAGTTTATCTTGGGGGTTCCACGAGCAGTACTTC	CASSLSWGFHEQYF
TRBV9	-	TRBJ2-7	-	TGTGCCAGCAGCCCCAATCCCACGGACCGCTACGAGCAGTACTTC	CASSPNPTDRYEQYF
TRBV19	TRBD1	TRBJ1-1	-	TGTGCCAGTAGTCCCCACAGGGGTCTACTGAACACTGAAGCTTTCTTT	CASSPHRGLLNTEAFF
TRBV5-4	TRBD1	TRBJ2-7	-	TGTGCCAGCAGCTTCCGAGACAGGGGAATAACTCAGCAGTACTTC	CASSFRDRGITQQYF
TRBV4-2	-	TRBJ2-7	-	TGTGCCAGCAGCGACGCCCAGGGGCCCTACGAGCAGTACTTC	CASSDAQGPYEQYF
TRBV7-3	TRBD2	TRBJ2-1	-	TGTGCCAGCAGTAGGGGACTAGCGGGAGGGCCCCTTACTGATGAGCAGTTCTTC	CASSRGLAGGPLTDEQFF
TRBV10-3	-	TRBJ2-5	-	TGTGCCATCAGTGAGTCGAGTATAGGAGAAAGGGAGACCCAGTACTTC	CAISESSIGERETQYF
TRBV5-5	TRBD2	TRBJ2-7	-	TGTGCCAGCAGCTTGAAGACTAGCCGCGGAATCGACTACGAGCAGTACTTC	CASSLKTSRGIDYEQYF
TRBV19	-	TRBJ2-3	-	TGTGCCAGTAGTATAGCCCCCGGTGATACGCAGTATTTT	CASSIAPGDTQYF
TRBV25-1	-	TRBJ2-7	-	TGTGCCAGCAGGCCGGTAGGGGCCTACGAGCAGTACTTC	CASRPVGAYEQYF
TRBV5-6	-	TRBJ1-2	-	TGTGCCACCGGAGTCGGGGGCGGTCGTAACTATGGCTACACCTTC	CATGVGGGRNYGYTF
TRBV27	TRBD1	TRBJ2-7	few	TGTGCCAGCAGTCCCCGGACAGGGTACTACGAGCAGTACTTC	CASSPRTGYYEQYF
TRBV6-1	-	TRBJ1-1	-	TGTGCCAGCAGTGAAGGGGGTCTAGGCCATGGGACTGAAGCTTTCTTT	CASSEGGLGHGTEAFF